This T cell receptor beta chain was identified in a study of T-cell memory formation after mild COVID-19. Study as a whole: TCR clusters were largely donor specific. Findings of the study overall: Contracting CD8+ clones were enriched in EMRA, CD4+ mainly in CM and EM.

V was shortened by 8 bases and J by 6 bases, with 10 bases between the two germline ends. The CDR3 is made up of 12 amino acids. This clonotype was seen many times. Its antigen is as yet unknown. TCRdb reanalysed the 5' RACE reads using MiXCR and keeps one entry per CDR3 protein. The table records tens of thousands of distinct CDR3 sequences, around 21% of them present only once. The TCR originated in an adult who had mild COVID-19 (a few samples of this study predate the infection). Cell type and time point are not known. The material sequenced was PBMCs or a T cell subset sorted from them (not recorded which). The chain combines TRBV12-3 or TRBV12-4 with TRBJ2-2; no clear D gene. CDR3 residues: CASRPVSGELFF. The CDR3 DNA reads as TGTGCCAGCCGCCCAGTGTCCGGGGAGCTGTTTTTT.